This TCR beta chain emerged from a study of shared clonotypes between healthy human individuals. Trimming stripped 3 bases from V and 7 bases from J, with 13 bases between. This CDR3 is built from 13 residues. The germline CDR1 and CDR2 sequences are SGHRS and YFSETQ. Clones were read by immunoSEQ multiplex PCR, and TCRdb kept only the in-frame ones, dropping some. The data contain around 100,000 clones, about 72% of them singletons. Source material: memory CD8+ T cells sorted from blood. The sample's subset: CD45RO+ cells pooled with CCR7-negative TemRA cells. The TCR originated in a woman in her twenties or thirties in good health. V and J are TRBV5-1 and TRBJ1-2; D perhaps matches TRBD1 (5 bases). The CDR3 spells CASSWFREVGYTF. CDR3 nucleotide sequence: TGCGCCAGCAGCTGGTTCAGGGAGGTTGGCTACACCTTC.